This TCR beta chain was sequenced for a study of CD8+ T cells in alopecia areata. In the study overall: Scoring of treated patients' severity used the percentage of affected scalp area. General observations from the study: On tofacitinib, scalp clonality and expanded CD8+ clones among top 100 fell significantly. Scalp data also include sequences from resident alphabeta T cells of normal skin. Uncertain still, given a single nonresponder, is whether baseline CD8+ expansion links to response.

In the case of this clone: Its antigen is not known.

Specified treatment: oral pan-JAK inhibitor, 5-10 mg twice daily. The V and J ends lost 4 bases and 5 bases respectively, with 12 bases between them. The CDR3 consists of 14 residues. Germline V CDR1 and CDR2: SGHTA, FQGNSA. Once RNA had been extracted, it was reverse transcribed into cDNA to act as the sequencing template. The data were produced by immunoSEQ multiplex PCR, yet TCRdb's version contains in-frame clones alone and is incomplete. The table records over 150,000 clones, roughly 50% of them present only once. This sequence originates from a human donor with alopecia areata. The gene calls are TRBV7-2 and TRBJ2-4; either TRBD1 or TRBD2 may fit D (5 bases each). This specimen was CD8+ T cells sorted from blood, taken at week 24, from a patient treated with tofacitinib. For the CDR3, the DNA is TGTGCCAGCAGCTCCTGGGACGGCGAAAACATTCAGTACTTC. It is translated as CASSSWDGENIQYF.